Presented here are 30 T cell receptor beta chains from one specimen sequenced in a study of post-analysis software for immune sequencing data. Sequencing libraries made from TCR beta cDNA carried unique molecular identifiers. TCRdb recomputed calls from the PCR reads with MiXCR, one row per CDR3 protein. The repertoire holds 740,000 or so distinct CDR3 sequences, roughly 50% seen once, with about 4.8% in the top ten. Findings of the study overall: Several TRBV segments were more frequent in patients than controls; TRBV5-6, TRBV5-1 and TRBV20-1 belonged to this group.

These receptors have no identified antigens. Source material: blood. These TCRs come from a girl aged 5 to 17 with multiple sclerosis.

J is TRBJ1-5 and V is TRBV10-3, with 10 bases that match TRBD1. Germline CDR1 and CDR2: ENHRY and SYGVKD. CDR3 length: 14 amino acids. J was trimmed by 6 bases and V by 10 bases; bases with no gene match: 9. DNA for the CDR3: TGTGCCACCGGGGGGACAGGGGCGGCTCAGCCCCAGCATTTT. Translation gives CATGGTGAAQPQHF.

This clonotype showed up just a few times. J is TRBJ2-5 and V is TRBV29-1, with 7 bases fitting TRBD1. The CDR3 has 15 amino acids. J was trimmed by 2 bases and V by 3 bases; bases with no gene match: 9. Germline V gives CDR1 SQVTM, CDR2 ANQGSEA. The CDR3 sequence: CSVEGTPRGQETQYF. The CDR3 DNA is TGCAGCGTTGAGGGGACGCCCAGGGGGCAAGAGACCCAGTACTTC.

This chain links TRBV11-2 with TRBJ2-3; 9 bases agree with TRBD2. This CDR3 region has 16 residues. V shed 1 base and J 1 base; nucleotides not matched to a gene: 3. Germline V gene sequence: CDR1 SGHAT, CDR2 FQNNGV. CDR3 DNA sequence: TGTGCCAGCAGCTTAGGGACTAGCGTTCGCACAGATACGCAGTATTTT. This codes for CASSLGTSVRTDTQYF. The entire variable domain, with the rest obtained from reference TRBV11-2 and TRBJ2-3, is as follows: EAGVAQSPRYKIIEKRQSVAFWCNPISGHATLYWYQQILGQGPKLLIQFQNNGVVDDSQLPKDRFSAERLKGVDSTLKIQPAKLEDSAVYLCASSLGTSVRTDTQYFGPGTRLTVL.

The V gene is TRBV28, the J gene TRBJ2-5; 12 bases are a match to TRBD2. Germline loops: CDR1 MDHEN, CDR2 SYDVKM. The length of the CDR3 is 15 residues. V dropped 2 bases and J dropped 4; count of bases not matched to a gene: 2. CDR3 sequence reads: CASSLPSGGAETQYF. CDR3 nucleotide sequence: TGTGCCAGCAGTTTACCTAGCGGGGGGGCAGAGACCCAGTACTTC.

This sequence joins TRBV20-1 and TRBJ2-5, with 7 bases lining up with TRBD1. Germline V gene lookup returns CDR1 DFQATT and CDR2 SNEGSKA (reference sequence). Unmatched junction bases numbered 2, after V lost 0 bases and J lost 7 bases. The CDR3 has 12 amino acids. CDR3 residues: CSAREGGWTQYF. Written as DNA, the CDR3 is TGCAGTGCTAGAGAAGGGGGCTGGACCCAGTACTTC.

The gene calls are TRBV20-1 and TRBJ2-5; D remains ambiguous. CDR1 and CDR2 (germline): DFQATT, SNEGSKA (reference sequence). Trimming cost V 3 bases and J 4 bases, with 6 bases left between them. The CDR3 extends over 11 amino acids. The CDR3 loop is CSASWGETQYF. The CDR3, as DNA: TGCAGTGCTAGTTGGGGAGAGACCCAGTACTTC.

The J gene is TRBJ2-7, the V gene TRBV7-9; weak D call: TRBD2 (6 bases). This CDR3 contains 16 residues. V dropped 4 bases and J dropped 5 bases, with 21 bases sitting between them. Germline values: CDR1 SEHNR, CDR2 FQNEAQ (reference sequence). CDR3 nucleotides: TGTGCCAGCAGCTCGGGACTCTCCTCCTGGGCCGACGAGCAGTACTTC. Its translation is CASSSGLSSWADEQYF.

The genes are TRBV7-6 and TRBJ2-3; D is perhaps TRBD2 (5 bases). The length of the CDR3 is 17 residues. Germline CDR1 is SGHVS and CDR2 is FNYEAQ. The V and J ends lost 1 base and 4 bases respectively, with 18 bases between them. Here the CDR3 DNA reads TGTGCCAGCAGCTTAGGGGTACTAGTTGGGGTTGCAGATACGCAGTATTTT. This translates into CASSLGVLVGVADTQYF.

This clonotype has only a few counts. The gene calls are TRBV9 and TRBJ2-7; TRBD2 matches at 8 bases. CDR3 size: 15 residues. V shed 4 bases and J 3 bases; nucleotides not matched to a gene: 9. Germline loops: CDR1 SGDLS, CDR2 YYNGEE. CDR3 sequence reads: CASSPSTAGGYEQYF. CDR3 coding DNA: TGTGCCAGCAGCCCCTCAACGGCGGGGGGCTACGAGCAGTACTTC. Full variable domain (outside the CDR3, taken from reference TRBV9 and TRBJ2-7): DSGVTQTPKHLITATGQRVTLRCSPRSGDLSVYWYQQSLDQGLQFLIQYYNGEERAKGNILERFSAQQFPDLHSELNLSSLELGDSALYFCASSPSTAGGYEQYFGPGTRLTVT.

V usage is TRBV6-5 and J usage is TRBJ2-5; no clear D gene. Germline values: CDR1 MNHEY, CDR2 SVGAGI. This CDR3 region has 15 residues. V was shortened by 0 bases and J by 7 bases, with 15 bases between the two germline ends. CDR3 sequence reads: CASSYSRSSTGTQYF. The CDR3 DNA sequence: TGTGCCAGCAGTTACTCCCGGAGTAGCACGGGGACCCAGTACTTC.

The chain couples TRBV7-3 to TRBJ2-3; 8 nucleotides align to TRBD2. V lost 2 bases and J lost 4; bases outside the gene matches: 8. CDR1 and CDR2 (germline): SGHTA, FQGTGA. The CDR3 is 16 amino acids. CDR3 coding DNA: TGTGCCAGCAGCTTATTCGACTCGGGAGGGCCAGATACGCAGTATTTT. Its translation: CASSLFDSGGPDTQYF. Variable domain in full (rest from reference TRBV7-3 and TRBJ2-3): GAGVSQTPSNKVTEKGKYVELRCDPISGHTALYWYRQSLGQGPEFLIYFQGTGAADDSGLPNDRFFAVRPEGSVSTLKIQRTERGDSAVYLCASSLFDSGGPDTQYFGPGTRLTVL.

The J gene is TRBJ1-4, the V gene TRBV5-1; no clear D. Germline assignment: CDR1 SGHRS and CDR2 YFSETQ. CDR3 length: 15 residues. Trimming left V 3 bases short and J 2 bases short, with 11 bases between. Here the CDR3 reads CASSSGQTTNEKLFF. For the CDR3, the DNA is TGCGCCAGCAGCTCAGGCCAGACGACTAATGAAAAACTGTTTTTT.

The CDR3: CASSFGTPTNEKLFF. Written as DNA, the CDR3 is TGTGCCAGCAGTTTTGGTACACCAACTAATGAAAAACTGTTTTTT. The rearrangement joins TRBV27 to TRBJ1-4; D unresolved. The CDR3 has 15 residues. Trimming stripped 3 bases from V and 0 bases from J, with 8 bases between. Per the germline V gene, CDR1 is MNHEY and CDR2 is SMNVEV (reference sequence).

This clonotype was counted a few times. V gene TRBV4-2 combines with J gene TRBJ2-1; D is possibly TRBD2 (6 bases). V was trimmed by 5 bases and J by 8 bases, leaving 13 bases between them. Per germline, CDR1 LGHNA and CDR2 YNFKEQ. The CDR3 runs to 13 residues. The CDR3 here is CASSAWRGYEQFF. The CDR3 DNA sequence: TGTGCCAGCAGCGCCTGGCGGGGCTATGAGCAGTTCTTC.

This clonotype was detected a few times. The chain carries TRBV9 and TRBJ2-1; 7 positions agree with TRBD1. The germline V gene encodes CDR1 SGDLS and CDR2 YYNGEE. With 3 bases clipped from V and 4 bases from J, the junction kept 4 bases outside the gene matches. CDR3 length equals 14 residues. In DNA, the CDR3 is TGTGCCAGCAGCGCCGGGACAGAGTACAATGAGCAGTTCTTC. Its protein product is CASSAGTEYNEQFF.

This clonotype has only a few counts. CDR3 region: CASRPQGNDGYTF. CDR3 DNA: TGTGCCAGTAGACCACAGGGGAATGATGGCTACACCTTC. The chain links TRBV19 to TRBJ1-2, with 7 bases aligning to TRBD1. The CDR3 has 13 amino acids. CDR1 is LNHDA, CDR2 SQIVND, per germline (reference sequence). J lost 6 bases, V lost 6 bases, and 7 bases had no gene match. Full variable domain (missing parts from reference TRBV19 and TRBJ1-2): DGGITQSPKYLFRKEGQNVTLSCEQNLNHDAMYWYRQDPGQGLRLIYYSQIVNDFQKGDIAEGYSVSREKKESFPLTVTSAQKNPTAFYLCASRPQGNDGYTFGSGTRLTVV.

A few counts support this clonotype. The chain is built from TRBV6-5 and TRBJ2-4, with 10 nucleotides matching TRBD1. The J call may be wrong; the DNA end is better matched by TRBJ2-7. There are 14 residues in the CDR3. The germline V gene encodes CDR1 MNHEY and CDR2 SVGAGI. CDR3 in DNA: TGTGCCAGCAGCAAGAGACAGGGGGCGTACGAGCAGTACTTC. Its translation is CASSKRQGAYEQYF.

The CDR3 spells CASSYVGTGAHTDTQYF. Written as DNA, the CDR3 is TGTGCCAGCAGTTACGTGGGGACAGGGGCGCACACAGATACGCAGTATTTT. The V call is TRBV6-5, the J call TRBJ2-3; TRBD1 matches 10 bases. CDR3 length: 17 residues. Germline loops: CDR1 MNHEY, CDR2 SVGAGI. J lost 2 bases, V lost 2 bases, and 7 bases had no gene match.

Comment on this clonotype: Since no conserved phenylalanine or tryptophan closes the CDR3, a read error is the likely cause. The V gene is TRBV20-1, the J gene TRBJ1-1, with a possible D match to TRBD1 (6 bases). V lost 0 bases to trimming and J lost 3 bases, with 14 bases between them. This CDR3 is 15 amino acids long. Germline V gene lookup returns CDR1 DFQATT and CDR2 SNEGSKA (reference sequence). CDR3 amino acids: CSARDPGGADTEAFL. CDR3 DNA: TGCAGTGCTAGAGATCCTGGGGGGGCTGACACTGAAGCTTTCTTG.

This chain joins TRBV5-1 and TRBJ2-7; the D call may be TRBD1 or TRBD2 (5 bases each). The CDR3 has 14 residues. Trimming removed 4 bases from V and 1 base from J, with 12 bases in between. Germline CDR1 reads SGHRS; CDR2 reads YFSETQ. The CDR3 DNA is TGCGCCAGCAGCCAAATCAGGGAGTCCTACGAGCAGTACTTC. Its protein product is CASSQIRESYEQYF. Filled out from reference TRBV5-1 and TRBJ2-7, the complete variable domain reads KAGVTQTPRYLIKTRGQQVTLSCSPISGHRSVSWYQQTPGQGLQFLFEYFSETQRNKGNFPGRFSGRQFSNSRSEMNVSTLELGDSALYLCASSQIRESYEQYFGPGTRLTVT.

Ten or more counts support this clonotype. CDR3 amino acids: CASSPTGTYEQYF. For the CDR3, the DNA is TGTGCCAGCAGTCCGACAGGGACCTACGAGCAGTACTTC. The V call is TRBV7-3, the J call TRBJ2-7; 7 bases are shared with TRBD1. Germline V lookup: CDR1 SGHTA, CDR2 FQGTGA. Trimming at V came to 6 bases and at J to 2 bases, leaving 4 bases not matched to a gene. This CDR3 spans 13 amino acids.

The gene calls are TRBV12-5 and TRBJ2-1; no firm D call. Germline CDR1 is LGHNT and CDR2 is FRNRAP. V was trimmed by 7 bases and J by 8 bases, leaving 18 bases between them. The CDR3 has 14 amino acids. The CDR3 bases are TGTGCTAGTGTCTGGGCCGTAACTGTGGATGAGCAGTTCTTC. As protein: CASVWAVTVDEQFF.

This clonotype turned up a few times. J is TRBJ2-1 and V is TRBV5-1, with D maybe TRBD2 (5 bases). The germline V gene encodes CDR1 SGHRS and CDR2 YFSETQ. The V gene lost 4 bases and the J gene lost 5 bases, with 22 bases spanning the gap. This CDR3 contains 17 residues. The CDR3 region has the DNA TGCGCCAGCAGCCCGAGTAGAGGGTTCGATTTGGACAATGAGCAGTTCTTC. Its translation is CASSPSRGFDLDNEQFF.

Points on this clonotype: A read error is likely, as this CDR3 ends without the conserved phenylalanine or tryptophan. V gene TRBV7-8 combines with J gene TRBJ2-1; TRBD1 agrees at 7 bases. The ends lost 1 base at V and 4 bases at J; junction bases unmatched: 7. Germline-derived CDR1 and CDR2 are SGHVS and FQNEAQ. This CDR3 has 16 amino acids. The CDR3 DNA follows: TGTGCCAGCAGCTTAGGAACAGGGGCGATATACAATGAGCAGTTCTGC. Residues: CASSLGTGAIYNEQFC.

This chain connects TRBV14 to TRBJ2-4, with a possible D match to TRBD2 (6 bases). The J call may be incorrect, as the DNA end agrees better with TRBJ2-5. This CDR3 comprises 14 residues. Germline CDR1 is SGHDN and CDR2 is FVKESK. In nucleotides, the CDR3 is TGTGCCAGCAGCCACCTAGGGACTCAAGAGACCCAGTACTTC. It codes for CASSHLGTQETQYF.

The chain's CDR3 is CASRPTSSSVYEQYF. The CDR3 coding sequence is TGTGCCAGCAGGCCTACTTCTAGTTCTGTCTACGAGCAGTACTTC. The gene calls are TRBV6-1 and TRBJ2-4, with D hard to call. Judging by the DNA end, TRBJ2-7 fits better; the J call may be wrong. Germline assignment: CDR1 MNHNS and CDR2 SASEGT. The CDR3 is 15 residues long.

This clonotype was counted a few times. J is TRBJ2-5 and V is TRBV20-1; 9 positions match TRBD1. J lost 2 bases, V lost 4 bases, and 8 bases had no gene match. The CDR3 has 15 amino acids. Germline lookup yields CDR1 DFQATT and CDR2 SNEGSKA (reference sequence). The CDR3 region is CSATHGTGPQETQYF. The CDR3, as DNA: TGCAGTGCTACGCACGGGACAGGGCCTCAAGAGACCCAGTACTTC.

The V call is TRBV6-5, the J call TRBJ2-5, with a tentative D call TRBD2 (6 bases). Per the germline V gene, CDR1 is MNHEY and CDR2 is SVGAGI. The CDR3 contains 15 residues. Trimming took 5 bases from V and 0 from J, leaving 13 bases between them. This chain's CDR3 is CASSPRRGYQETQYF. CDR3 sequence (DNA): TGTGCCAGCAGTCCAAGGCGGGGATACCAAGAGACCCAGTACTTC.

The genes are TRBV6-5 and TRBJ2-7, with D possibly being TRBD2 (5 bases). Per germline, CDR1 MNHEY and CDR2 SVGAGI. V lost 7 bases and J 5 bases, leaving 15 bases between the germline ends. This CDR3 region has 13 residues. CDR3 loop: CASKPAGTDEQYF. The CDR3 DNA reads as TGTGCCAGCAAGCCGGCGGGTACGGACGAGCAGTACTTC.

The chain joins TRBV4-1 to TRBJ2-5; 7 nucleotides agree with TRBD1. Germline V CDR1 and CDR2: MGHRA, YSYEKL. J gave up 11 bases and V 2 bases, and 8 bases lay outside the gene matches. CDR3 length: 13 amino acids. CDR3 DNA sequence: TGCGCCAGCAGCCAATACAGGGGCGACAAGCAGTACTTC. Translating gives CASSQYRGDKQYF.